This TCR beta chain was sequenced for a study of cytotoxic CD8 clonotypes in ibrutinib-treated CLL. Study context: Responses comprised 24 partial and 2 complete; at median approximately 68 months, about 15 remained remitted and about 12 progressed.

CDR1 is SGHVS and CDR2 is FNYEAQ in the germline V gene. This CDR3 comprises 12 residues. Deletions cut 4 bases from V and 4 bases from J, with 4 bases between. Regarding this clone: Its antigen is currently unknown.

Overall study findings and caveats: Baseline levels of clonality went above those of age-matched healthy donors and moved with circulating CD8+ T-cell counts. Rare overall, public clonotypes shrank or held steady under therapy.

Libraries were prepared by immunoSEQ multiplex PCR; TCRdb keeps only in-frame clonotypes and omits some of them. Here the sample spans around 330,000 clones, 67% being singletons. The chain has TRBV7-6 and TRBJ2-2, with D hard to call. Sequenced here: PBMCs, sampled after 36 months of ibrutinib treatment. This clonotype was sampled from a human donor with chronic lymphocytic leukemia. CDR3 in amino acids: CASSYTTGELFF. The CDR3 nucleotides read TGTGCCAGCAGCTATACCACCGGGGAGCTGTTTTTT.